Included here is one TCR beta chain sequence, with context. The data are from a study of cytomegalovirus exposure and HLA in healthy donors. V lost 8 bases, J lost 1 base, and 10 bases lay in between. Germline V gives CDR1 MNHNS, CDR2 SASEGT. This CDR3 is built from 13 residues. The PCR ran on 60 Vbeta and 13 Jbeta primers. The assay was immunoSEQ multiplex PCR, and TCRdb's table has in-frame clones only and misses some. The data hold roughly 75,000 clones, with around 80% observed a single time. V usage is TRBV6-1 and J usage is TRBJ2-3; a possible D gene is TRBD2 (6 bases). The sequenced sample was PBMCs. The TCR was taken from a man in his 70s in good health and CMV-seropositive. The DNA for the CDR3 is TGTGCCAGCGGGGACTGGGGCACAGATACGCAGTATTTT. Translating it yields CASGDWGTDTQYF.